Given below is one T cell receptor beta chain in context. Its target antigen remains unknown. No much larger clone exists at a distance of one base, and base qualities are not known. This sample is drawn from a study of T cell responses to AZD1222 COVID-19 vaccine (dated by TCRdb to the early 2020s). Regarding the complete study: AZD1222 recipients with second doses at about 4 weeks or about 12 weeks were pooled, because spike-specific TCR depth and breadth did not differ between schedules. A total of over 230 trial participants underwent TCR sequencing, of whom about 210 had received two doses of AZD1222 and 26 had received two doses of the MenACWY control vaccine. Trial participants were enrolled by age into 18-55, 56-69 and 70-plus year subgroups, with about 150, 28 and 57 TCR-sequenced participants respectively.

The intended sense of this specimen's time point label: baseline before first vaccination. The vaccinee samples were drawn from two UK trials, COV001 and COV002, one of which was a single-blind randomized controlled phase 2/3 trial testing AZD1222 (ChAdOx1 nCoV-19) in healthy adults. Trial participant PBMC samples were collected at day 0 and day 28 after the second dose for TCRbeta chain sequencing. The germline V gene sets CDR1 to MNHEY and CDR2 to SVGAGI. The CDR3 spans 13 residues, from the cysteine through the phenylalanine. The DNA shown is the 39-base CDR3, in frame from base 1. Here V drops 4 bases and J drops 14 bases, and the junction holds 12 bases not matched to any gene. The CDR3 regions of human TCRbeta chains were subjected to immunosequencing. Processing in the source paper ran as follows. TCRs in the repertoires were matched against a reference library of SARS-CoV-2-specific TCRs that had been generated with the MIRA antigen-specificity platform. Breadth was defined as the fraction of unique TCRs that were SARS-CoV-2-associated, and depth was defined as the fraction of total T cells that were SARS-CoV-2-associated. Using the MIRA data, every spike-specific TCR was mapped to the spike region that the TCR reacted to and assigned to either a CD4 or a CD8 class. Log10-transformed breadth and depth values were compared by one-way ANOVA with Sidak's multiple comparisons tests. Here the immuneACCESS table is served through TCRdb, limited to in-frame sequences with V and J called. Missing clones are a known gap in these copies; in checked studies unresolved V genes cover under half, and the rest lacks a known reason. V, J and clone size were drawn from that table, and D and trimming were deduced from the DNA. For this sample the table gives some 140,000 clones, of which approximately 88% were detected only once. The ten largest clones take up over 3.5% of the sample.

Beyond this particular receptor, the publication reports: The 56-69-year group was small, and its depth increase did not reach significance, likely because of low power. Nearly half of unique spike-specific TCRs reportedly recognized epitopes outside regions mutated in the B.1.351 and B.1.1.7 variants. A significant rise in spike-specific TCR breadth and depth was observed after two AZD1222 doses relative to day 0 and relative to MenACWY recipients. Most participants were white British and females outnumbered males, and the authors suggested that clonal diversity may have been underestimated. Conclusions about previously exposed vaccinees were limited because only 5 or 6 AZD1222 recipients were SARS-CoV-2 seropositive at baseline. Vaccine-associated CD4 TCRs spanned the whole spike protein, with dominant responses in regions 160-218 and 743-854. No day 14 peak-response samples were available, so repertoires were characterized only after the peak T cell response.

The receptor comes from an adult in good health. The sequence is built from TRBV6-5 and TRBJ1-2, with TRBD1 identical over 8 junction bases. Sequences were derived from peripheral blood, sampled on day 0 of AZD1222 vaccination. For the CDR3, the sequence is CASSFRTGTQWTF. The DNA reads as follows: TGTGCCAGCAGTTTCCGGACAGGGACACAATGGACCTTC.